The clone carrying this T cell receptor (beta chain) turned up a few times. The authors extracted RNA and reverse transcribed it into cDNA as the sequencing template. TCRdb's copy holds only in-frame clones and misses some; the assay was immunoSEQ multiplex PCR. The data contain roughly 250,000 clones, roughly two thirds of them singletons. This sample was taken from a study of CD8+ T cells in alopecia areata. This CDR3 comprises 15 residues. Germline lookup yields CDR1 MNHEY and CDR2 SMNVEV (reference sequence). Trimming at V came to 0 bases and at J to 4 bases, leaving 3 bases not matched to a gene.

The V call is TRBV27, the J call TRBJ2-3; 8 bases line up with TRBD1. The specimen was CD4+ T cells sorted from blood, collected at week 0. The TCR sequence derives from a human donor with alopecia areata. CDR3 nucleotides: TGTGCCAGCAGTTTATCCCGGGGACAGGCAGATACGCAGTATTTT. Its protein is CASSLSRGQADTQYF.